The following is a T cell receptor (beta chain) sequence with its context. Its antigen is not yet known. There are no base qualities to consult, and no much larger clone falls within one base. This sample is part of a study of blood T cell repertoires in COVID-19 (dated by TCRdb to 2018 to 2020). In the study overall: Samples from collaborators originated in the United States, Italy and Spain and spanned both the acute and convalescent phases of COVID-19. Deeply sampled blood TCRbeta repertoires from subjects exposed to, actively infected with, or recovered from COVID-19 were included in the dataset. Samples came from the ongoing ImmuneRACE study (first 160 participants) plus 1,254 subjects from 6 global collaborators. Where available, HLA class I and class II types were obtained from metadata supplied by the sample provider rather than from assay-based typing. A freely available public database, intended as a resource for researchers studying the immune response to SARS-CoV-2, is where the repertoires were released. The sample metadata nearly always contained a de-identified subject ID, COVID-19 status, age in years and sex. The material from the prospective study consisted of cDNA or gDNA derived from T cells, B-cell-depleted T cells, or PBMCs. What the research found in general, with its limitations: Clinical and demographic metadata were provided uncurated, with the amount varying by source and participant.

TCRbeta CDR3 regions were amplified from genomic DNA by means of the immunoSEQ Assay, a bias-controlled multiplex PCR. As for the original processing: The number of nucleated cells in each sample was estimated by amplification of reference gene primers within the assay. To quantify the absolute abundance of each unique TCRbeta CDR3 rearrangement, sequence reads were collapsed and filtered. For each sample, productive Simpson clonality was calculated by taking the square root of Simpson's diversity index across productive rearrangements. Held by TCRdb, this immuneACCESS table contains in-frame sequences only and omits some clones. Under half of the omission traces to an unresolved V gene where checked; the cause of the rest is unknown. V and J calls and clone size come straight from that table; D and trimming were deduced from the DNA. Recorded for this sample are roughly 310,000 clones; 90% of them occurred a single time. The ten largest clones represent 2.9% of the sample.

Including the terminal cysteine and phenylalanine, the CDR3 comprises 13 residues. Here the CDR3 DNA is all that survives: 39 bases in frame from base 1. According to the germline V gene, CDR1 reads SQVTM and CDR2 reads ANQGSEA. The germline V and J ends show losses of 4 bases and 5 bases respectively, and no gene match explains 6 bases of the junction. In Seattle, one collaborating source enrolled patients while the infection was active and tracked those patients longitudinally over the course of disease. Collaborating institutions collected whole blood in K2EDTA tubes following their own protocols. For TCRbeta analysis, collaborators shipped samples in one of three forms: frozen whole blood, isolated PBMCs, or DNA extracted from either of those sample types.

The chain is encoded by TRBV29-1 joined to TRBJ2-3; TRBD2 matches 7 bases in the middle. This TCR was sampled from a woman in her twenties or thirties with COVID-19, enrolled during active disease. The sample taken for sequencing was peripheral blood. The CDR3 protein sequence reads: CSVGEGLGDTQYF. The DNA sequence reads TGCAGCGTTGGGGAGGGCCTAGGAGATACGCAGTATTTT.